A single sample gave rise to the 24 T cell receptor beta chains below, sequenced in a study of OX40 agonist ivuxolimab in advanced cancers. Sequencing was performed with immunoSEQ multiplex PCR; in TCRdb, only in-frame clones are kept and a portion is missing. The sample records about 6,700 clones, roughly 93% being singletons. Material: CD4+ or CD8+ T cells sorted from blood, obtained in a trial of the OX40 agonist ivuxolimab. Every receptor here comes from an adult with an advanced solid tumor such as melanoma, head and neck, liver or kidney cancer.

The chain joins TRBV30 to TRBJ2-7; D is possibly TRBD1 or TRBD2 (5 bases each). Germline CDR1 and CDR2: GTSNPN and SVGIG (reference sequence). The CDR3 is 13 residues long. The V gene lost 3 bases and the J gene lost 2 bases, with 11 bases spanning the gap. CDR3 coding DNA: TGTGCCTGGAGGTGGGGGAGCGCCTACGAGCAGTACTTC. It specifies CAWRWGSAYEQYF.

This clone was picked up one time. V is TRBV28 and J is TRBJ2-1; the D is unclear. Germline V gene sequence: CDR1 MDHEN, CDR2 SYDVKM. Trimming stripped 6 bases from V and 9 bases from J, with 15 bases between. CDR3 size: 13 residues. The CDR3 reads CASRRSGSGEQFF. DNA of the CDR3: TGTGCCAGCAGGCGAAGTGGTTCAGGTGAGCAGTTCTTC.

CDR3 protein: CASSEATRRGNTEAFF. DNA of the CDR3: TGCGCCAGCAGCGAAGCCACTAGAAGGGGGAACACTGAAGCTTTCTTT. V and J are TRBV5-1 and TRBJ1-1; possible D gene TRBD1, 5 bases. The CDR3 consists of 16 residues. V was clipped by 4 bases and J by 1 base, with 17 bases between them. In germline, CDR1 is SGHRS, CDR2 YFSETQ.

In DNA, the CDR3 is TGTGCCAGCAGTGACGGGCTGGGTGGGAGCTTGAACACTGAAGCTTTCTTT. It encodes CASSDGLGGSLNTEAFF. This chain uses TRBV2 with TRBJ1-1; no reliable D call. CDR1 SNHLY and CDR2 FYNNEI come from the germline V gene. This CDR3 is 17 amino acids long. V was clipped by 3 bases and J by 0 bases, with 17 bases between them.

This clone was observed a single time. CDR3 sequence (DNA): TGTGCCAGCAGTTACGACACACCGAACACCGGGGAGCTGTTTTTT. Translation: CASSYDTPNTGELFF. V gene TRBV6-5 combines with J gene TRBJ2-2, with no clear D. V was clipped by 2 bases and J by 0 bases, with 7 bases between them. Germline-derived CDR1 and CDR2 are MNHEY and SVGAGI. The CDR3 loop spans 15 amino acids.

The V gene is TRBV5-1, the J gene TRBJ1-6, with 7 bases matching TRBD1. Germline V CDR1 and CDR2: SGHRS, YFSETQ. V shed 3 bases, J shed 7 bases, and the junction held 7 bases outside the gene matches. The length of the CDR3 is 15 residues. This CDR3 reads CASSSQGVSNSPLHF. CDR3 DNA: TGCGCCAGCAGCTCGCAGGGGGTCAGCAATTCACCCCTCCACTTT.

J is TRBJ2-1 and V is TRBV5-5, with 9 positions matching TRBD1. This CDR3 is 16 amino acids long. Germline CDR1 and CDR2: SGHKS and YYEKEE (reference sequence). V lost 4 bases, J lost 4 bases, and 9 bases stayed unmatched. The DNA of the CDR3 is TGTGCCAGCAGCCCGGGTGTGGGACAGGGTTACAATGAGCAGTTCTTC. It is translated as CASSPGVGQGYNEQFF.

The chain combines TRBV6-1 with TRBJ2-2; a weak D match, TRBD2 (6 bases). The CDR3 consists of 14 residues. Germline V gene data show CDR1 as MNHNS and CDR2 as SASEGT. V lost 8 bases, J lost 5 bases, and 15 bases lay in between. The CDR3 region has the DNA TGTGCCAGCGGGTGGGGGGATGGTACCGGGGAGCTGTTTTTT. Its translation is CASGWGDGTGELFF.

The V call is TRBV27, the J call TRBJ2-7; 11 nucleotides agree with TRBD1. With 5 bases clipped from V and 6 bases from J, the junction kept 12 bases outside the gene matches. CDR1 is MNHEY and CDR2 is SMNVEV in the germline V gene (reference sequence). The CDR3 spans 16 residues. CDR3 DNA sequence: TGTGCCAGCAGTAAGCGCCGGGACAGGGGGGATTTCGAGCAGTACTTC. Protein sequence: CASSKRRDRGDFEQYF.

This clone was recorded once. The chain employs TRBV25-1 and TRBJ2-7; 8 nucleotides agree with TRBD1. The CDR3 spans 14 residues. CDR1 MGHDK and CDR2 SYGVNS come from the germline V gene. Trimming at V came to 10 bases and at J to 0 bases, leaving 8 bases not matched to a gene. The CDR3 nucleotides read TGTGCCACTACGGACAGGGAACTCTCCTACGAGCAGTACTTC. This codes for CATTDRELSYEQYF.

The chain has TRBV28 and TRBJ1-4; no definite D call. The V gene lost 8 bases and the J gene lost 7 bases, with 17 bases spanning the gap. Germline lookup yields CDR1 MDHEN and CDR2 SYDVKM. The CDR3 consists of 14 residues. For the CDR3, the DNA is TGTGCCAGCTTTACCCGGGCCGGTGGTGAAAAACTGTTTTTT. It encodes CASFTRAGGEKLFF.

The DNA for the CDR3 is TGCGCCAGCAGCCAAGACGGAAAGAGCACAGATACGCAGTATTTT. Its protein is CASSQDGKSTDTQYF. This chain uses TRBV4-1 with TRBJ2-3; no reliable D call. Trimming left V 0 bases short and J 0 bases short, with 7 bases between. In germline, CDR1 is MGHRA, CDR2 YSYEKL. The CDR3 is 15 amino acids.

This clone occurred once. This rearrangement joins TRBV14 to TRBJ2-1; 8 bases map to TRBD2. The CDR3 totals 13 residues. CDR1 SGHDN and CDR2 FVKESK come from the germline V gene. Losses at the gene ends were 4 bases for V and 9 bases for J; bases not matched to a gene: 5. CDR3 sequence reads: CASSLAGWGEQFF. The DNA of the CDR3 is TGTGCCAGCAGCCTAGCGGGATGGGGTGAGCAGTTCTTC.

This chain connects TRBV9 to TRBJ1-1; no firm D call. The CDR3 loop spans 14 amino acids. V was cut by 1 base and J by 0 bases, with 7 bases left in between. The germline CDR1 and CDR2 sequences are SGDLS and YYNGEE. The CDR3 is CASSVTVLNTEAFF. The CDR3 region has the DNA TGTGCCAGCAGCGTAACAGTGTTGAACACTGAAGCTTTCTTT. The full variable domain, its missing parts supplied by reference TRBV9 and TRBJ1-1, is DSGVTQTPKHLITATGQRVTLRCSPRSGDLSVYWYQQSLDQGLQFLIQYYNGEERAKGNILERFSAQQFPDLHSELNLSSLELGDSALYFCASSVTVLNTEAFFGQGTRLTVV.

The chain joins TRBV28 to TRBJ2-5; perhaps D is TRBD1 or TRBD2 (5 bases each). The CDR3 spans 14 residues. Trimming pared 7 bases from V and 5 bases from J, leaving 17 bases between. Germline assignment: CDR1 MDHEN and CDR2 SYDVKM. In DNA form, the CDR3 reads TGTGCCAGCACCCGCCAGGGACCTGGGGAGACCCAGTACTTC. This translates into CASTRQGPGETQYF.

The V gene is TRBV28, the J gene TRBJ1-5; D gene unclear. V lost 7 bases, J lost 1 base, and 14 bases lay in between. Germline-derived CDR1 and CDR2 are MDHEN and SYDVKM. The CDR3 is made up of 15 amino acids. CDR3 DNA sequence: TGTGCCAGCACGCGGGCCCTCGGGAGCAATCAGCCCCAGCATTTT. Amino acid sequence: CASTRALGSNQPQHF.

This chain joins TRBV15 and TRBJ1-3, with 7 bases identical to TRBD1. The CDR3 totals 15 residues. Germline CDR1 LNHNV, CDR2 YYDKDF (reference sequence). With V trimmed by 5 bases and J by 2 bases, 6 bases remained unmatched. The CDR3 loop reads CATSETGSAGNTIYF. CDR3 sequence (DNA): TGTGCCACCAGCGAGACAGGGTCCGCTGGAAACACCATATATTTT.

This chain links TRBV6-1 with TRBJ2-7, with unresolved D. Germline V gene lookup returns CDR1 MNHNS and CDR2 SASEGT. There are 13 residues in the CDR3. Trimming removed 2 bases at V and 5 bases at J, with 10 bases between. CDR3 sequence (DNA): TGTGCCAGCAGTGAACCCATCCAGCACGAGCAGTACTTC. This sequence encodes CASSEPIQHEQYF.

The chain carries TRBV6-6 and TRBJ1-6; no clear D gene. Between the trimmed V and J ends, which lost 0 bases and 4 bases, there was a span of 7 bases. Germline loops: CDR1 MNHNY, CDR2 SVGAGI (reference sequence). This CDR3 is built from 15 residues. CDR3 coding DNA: TGTGCCAGCAGTTACTCGAACAGTTATAATTCACCCCTCCACTTT. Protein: CASSYSNSYNSPLHF.

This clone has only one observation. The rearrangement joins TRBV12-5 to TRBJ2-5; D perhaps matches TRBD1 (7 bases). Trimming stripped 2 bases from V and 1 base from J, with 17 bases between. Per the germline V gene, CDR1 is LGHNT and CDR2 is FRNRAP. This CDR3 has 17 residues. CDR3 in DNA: TGTGCTAGTGGTTTGAGAGTTGGCGGGACAGCCCAAGAGACCCAGTACTTC. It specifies CASGLRVGGTAQETQYF.

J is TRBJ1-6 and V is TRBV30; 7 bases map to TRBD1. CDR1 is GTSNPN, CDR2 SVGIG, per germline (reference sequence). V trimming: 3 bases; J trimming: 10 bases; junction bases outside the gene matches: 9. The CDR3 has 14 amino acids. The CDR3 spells CAWRADRIRSPLHF. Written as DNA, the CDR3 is TGTGCCTGGAGAGCGGACAGGATCAGATCACCCCTCCACTTT.

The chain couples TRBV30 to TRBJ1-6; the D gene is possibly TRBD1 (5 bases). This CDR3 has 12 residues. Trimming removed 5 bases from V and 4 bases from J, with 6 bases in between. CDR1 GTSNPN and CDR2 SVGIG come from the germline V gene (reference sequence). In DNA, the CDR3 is TGTGCCTGGCAGGGTTATAATTCACCCCTCCACTTT. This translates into CAWQGYNSPLHF.

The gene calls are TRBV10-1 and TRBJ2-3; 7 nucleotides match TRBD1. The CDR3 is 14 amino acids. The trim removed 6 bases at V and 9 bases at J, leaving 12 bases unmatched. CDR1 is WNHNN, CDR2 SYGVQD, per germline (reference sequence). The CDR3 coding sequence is TGCGCCAGCAGCCAGGGACAGCTCAGGGAGACGCAGTATTTT. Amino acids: CASSQGQLRETQYF.

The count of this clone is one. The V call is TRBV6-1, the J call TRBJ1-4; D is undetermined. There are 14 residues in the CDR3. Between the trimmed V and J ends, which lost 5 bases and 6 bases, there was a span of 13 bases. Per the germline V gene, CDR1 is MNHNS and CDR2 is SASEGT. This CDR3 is CASSPEHGHEKLFF. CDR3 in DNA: TGTGCCAGCAGTCCAGAACATGGGCATGAAAAACTGTTTTTT.